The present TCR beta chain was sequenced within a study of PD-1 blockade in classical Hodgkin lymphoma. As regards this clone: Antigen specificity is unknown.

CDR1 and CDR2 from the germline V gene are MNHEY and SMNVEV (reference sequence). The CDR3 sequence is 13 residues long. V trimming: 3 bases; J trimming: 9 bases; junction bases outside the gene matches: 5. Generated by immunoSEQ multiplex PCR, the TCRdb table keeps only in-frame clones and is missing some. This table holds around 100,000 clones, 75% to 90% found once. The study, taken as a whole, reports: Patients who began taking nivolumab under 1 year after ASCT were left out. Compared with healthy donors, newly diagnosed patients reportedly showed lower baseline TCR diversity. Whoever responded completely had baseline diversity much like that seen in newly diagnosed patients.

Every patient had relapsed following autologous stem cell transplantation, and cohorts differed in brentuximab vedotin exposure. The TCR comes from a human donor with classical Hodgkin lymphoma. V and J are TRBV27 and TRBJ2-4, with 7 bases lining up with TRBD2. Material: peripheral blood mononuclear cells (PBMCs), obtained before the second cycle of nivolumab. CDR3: CASSFGGVGIQYF. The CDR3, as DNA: TGTGCCAGCAGTTTTGGGGGGGTAGGCATTCAGTACTTC.